This T cell receptor beta chain is drawn from a study of blood T cell repertoires in COVID-19. Overall study: The study drew acute and convalescent COVID-19 samples from the United States, Italy and Spain. Sources were T cells, B-cell-depleted T cells, or PBMCs; the material itself was cDNA or gDNA.

In the authors' methods: Reference gene primer amplification gave estimated nucleated cell counts. Method: immunoSEQ multiplex PCR; TCRdb's copy keeps in-frame clones and lacks some. V and J calls plus clone size are reproduced from that table; the DNA served to infer D and trimming. The data contain about 140,000 clones, 88% of them singletons. The Seattle patients joined while their infection was active and were tracked longitudinally afterward. The CDR3 runs to 15 residues. Germline V CDR1 and CDR2: SGHRS, YFSETQ. The V segment lost 0 bases and the J segment 11 bases; nucleotides outside the gene matches: 9.

This TCR derives from a human donor with COVID-19, enrolled during active disease. The donor label of this sample is uncertain. J is TRBJ2-1 and V is TRBV5-1; 9 bases map to TRBD2. Sequencing was carried out using peripheral blood. Written as DNA, the CDR3 is TGCGCCAGCAGCTTGGTAGGCGGGGGGGTCACTAAGCAGTTCTTC. As protein: CASSLVGGGVTKQFF.